The 13 T cell receptor beta chains below were found in one sample sequenced in a study of blood T cell repertoires in COVID-19. The protocol was immunoSEQ multiplex PCR, while the TCRdb copy is restricted to in-frame clones and leaves out a portion. The repertoire has 40,000 to 50,000 clones, 88% of them found once; the top ten carry roughly 4.8%. The specimen was peripheral blood. These receptors originate from a human donor in a cohort sampled during active COVID-19.

This rearrangement joins TRBV5-5 to TRBJ1-3; D is perhaps TRBD1 (6 bases). The V end was cut by 2 bases, the J end by 4 bases, with 13 bases between. Germline V gene sequence: CDR1 SGHKS, CDR2 YYEKEE (reference sequence). This CDR3 has 15 amino acids. The CDR3 nucleotides are TGTGCCAGCAGCTTTCTTTACAGGGAGGGAAACACCATATATTTT. This translates into CASSFLYREGNTIYF.

The genes are TRBV18 and TRBJ1-6, with D uncertain. Germline V lookup: CDR1 KGHSH, CDR2 LQKENI. V was pared by 0 bases and J by 3 bases, with 15 bases between. The CDR3 extends over 18 amino acids. This CDR3 reads CASSPPRAGEFYNSPLHF. CDR3 nucleotide sequence: TGTGCCAGCTCACCACCGCGCGCTGGGGAGTTCTATAATTCACCCCTCCACTTT.

The rearrangement links TRBV10-1 to TRBJ2-1; possible D gene TRBD2, 6 bases. This CDR3 comprises 14 residues. The V end lost 4 bases, the J end lost 7 bases, and 14 bases lay between the germline ends. Germline V gene lookup returns CDR1 WNHNN and CDR2 SYGVQD (reference sequence). The CDR3 loop reads CASSVPGAGNEQFF. CDR3 nucleotide sequence: TGCGCCAGCAGTGTGCCGGGAGCAGGGAATGAGCAGTTCTTC.

CDR3 nucleotide sequence: TGTGCCAGCAGCGTAGCGCCAGCCCTAGCGGCCCTTTACAATGAGCAGTTCTTC. Residues: CASSVAPALAALYNEQFF. This chain uses TRBV9 with TRBJ2-1; TRBD2 matches at 7 bases. V lost 0 bases, J lost 4 bases, and 13 bases stayed unmatched. This CDR3 has 18 residues. Germline V gene lookup returns CDR1 SGDLS and CDR2 YYNGEE.

The chain joins TRBV6-5 to TRBJ1-5; maybe TRBD1 (5 bases). The CDR3 runs to 15 residues. The V and J ends lost 6 bases and 4 bases respectively, with 16 bases between them. Germline V lookup: CDR1 MNHEY, CDR2 SVGAGI. The CDR3 protein is CASSARTLGNQPQHF. CDR3 in DNA: TGTGCCAGCAGCGCTCGGACACTCGGAAATCAGCCCCAGCATTTT.

J is TRBJ2-1 and V is TRBV11-2; TRBD2 aligns across 13 bases. The trim removed 1 base at V and 5 bases at J, leaving 5 bases unmatched. Germline V gives CDR1 SGHAT, CDR2 FQNNGV. The CDR3 runs to 17 residues. CDR3 bases: TGTGCCAGCAGCTTAGCAGGACTAGCGGGAGTAGACAATGAGCAGTTCTTC. Translation: CASSLAGLAGVDNEQFF. Filled out from reference TRBV11-2 and TRBJ2-1, the complete variable domain reads EAGVAQSPRYKIIEKRQSVAFWCNPISGHATLYWYQQILGQGPKLLIQFQNNGVVDDSQLPKDRFSAERLKGVDSTLKIQPAKLEDSAVYLCASSLAGLAGVDNEQFFGPGTRLTVL.

To note about this clone: The limits of the CDR3 on the DNA are not certain, so only TCRdb's listed CDR3 is given. This sequence joins TRBV28 and TRBJ2-7; no check of the table's D call, TRBD1, against the DNA was made. CDR1 is MDHEN, CDR2 SYDVKM, per germline. The CDR3 totals 16 residues, both ends included. The CDR3 loop reads CASSTSRGLGSYEQYF.

A few counts support this clone. J is TRBJ2-7 and V is TRBV5-1, with a tentative D call TRBD2 (5 bases). Germline V gene lookup returns CDR1 SGHRS and CDR2 YFSETQ. V was cut by 3 bases and J by 5 bases, with 15 bases left in between. The CDR3 extends over 14 amino acids. In DNA form, the CDR3 reads TGCGCCAGCAGCTCCCTCGGGCTAGCACACGAGCAGTACTTC. It translates to CASSSLGLAHEQYF.

CDR3 region: CASSPEGNYGYTF. In DNA form, the CDR3 reads TGTGCCAGCTCACCAGAGGGTAACTATGGCTACACCTTC. The chain employs TRBV18 and TRBJ1-2, with no clear D. Trimming left V 2 bases short and J 1 base short, with 5 bases between. Germline loops: CDR1 KGHSH, CDR2 LQKENI. This CDR3 is 13 amino acids long. The full variable domain, rest sourced from reference TRBV18 and TRBJ1-2, is NAGVMQNPRHLVRRRGQEARLRCSPMKGHSHVYWYRQLPEEGLKFMVYLQKENIIDESGMPKERFSAEFPKEGPSILRIQQVVRGDSAAYFCASSPEGNYGYTFGSGTRLTVV.

V is TRBV29-1 and J is TRBJ2-7; TRBD2 matches at 10 bases. CDR1 SQVTM and CDR2 ANQGSEA come from the germline V gene. This CDR3 spans 15 amino acids. V shed 0 bases and J 5 bases; nucleotides not matched to a gene: 7. The CDR3 DNA reads TGCAGCGTTGAAGAAAGAGCGGGAGGGCCAGACGAGCAGTACTTC. Translating it yields CSVEERAGGPDEQYF.

J is TRBJ2-1 and V is TRBV4-1; TRBD2 aligns across 8 bases. The germline V gene encodes CDR1 MGHRA and CDR2 YSYEKL. V was pared by 5 bases and J by 6 bases, with 6 bases of the junction left unmatched. The CDR3 is 14 residues long. Here the CDR3 reads CASSSREGANEQFF. CDR3 nucleotide sequence: TGCGCCAGCAGCTCCCGGGAGGGAGCCAATGAGCAGTTCTTC.

The CDR3 loop reads CASSLAGISYEQYF. The CDR3 DNA is TGTGCCAGCAGCTTAGCCGGGATCTCCTACGAGCAGTACTTC. The J gene is TRBJ2-7, the V gene TRBV11-2, with D tentatively TRBD2 (5 bases). CDR1 and CDR2 (germline): SGHAT, FQNNGV. The CDR3 has 14 amino acids. Trimming left V 1 base short and J 0 bases short, with 7 bases between. The full variable domain, in which reference TRBV11-2 and TRBJ2-7 provide the parts outside the CDR3, is EAGVAQSPRYKIIEKRQSVAFWCNPISGHATLYWYQQILGQGPKLLIQFQNNGVVDDSQLPKDRFSAERLKGVDSTLKIQPAKLEDSAVYLCASSLAGISYEQYFGPGTRLTVT.

The chain carries TRBV11-2 and TRBJ2-5, with D uncertain. V lost 5 bases to trimming and J lost 2 bases, with 3 bases between them. The CDR3 runs 11 residues. Germline V gives CDR1 SGHAT, CDR2 FQNNGV. CDR3 loop: CASSLQETQYF. CDR3 coding DNA: TGTGCCAGCAGCCTACAAGAGACCCAGTACTTC. Variable domain in full (rest from reference TRBV11-2 and TRBJ2-5): EAGVAQSPRYKIIEKRQSVAFWCNPISGHATLYWYQQILGQGPKLLIQFQNNGVVDDSQLPKDRFSAERLKGVDSTLKIQPAKLEDSAVYLCASSLQETQYFGPGTRLLVL.